Below, 25 T cell receptor beta chains from the same sample are listed, as sequenced in a study of OX40 agonist ivuxolimab in advanced cancers. Library construction relied on the immunoSEQ multiplex PCR assay. TCRdb carries this immuneACCESS record with in-frame sequences only. Its versions omit some clonotypes, under half of them owing to an unresolved V gene in the studies checked, with the rest unexplained. This sample lists about 72,000 clones; 80% to 85% were detected once. Of the sample, 2.5% falls within the top ten clones. Material: CD4+ or CD8+ T cells sorted from blood, obtained in a trial of the OX40 agonist ivuxolimab. All receptors derive from an adult with an advanced solid tumor such as melanoma, head and neck, liver or kidney cancer.

The CDR3 spells CASSEGGSGNTIYF. CDR3 coding DNA: TGTGCCAGCAGTGAGGGGGGCTCTGGAAACACCATATATTTT. The chain employs TRBV2 and TRBJ1-3; TRBD1 is a possible D gene (5 bases). The CDR3 has 14 amino acids. Germline-derived CDR1 and CDR2 are SNHLY and FYNNEI. V lost 3 bases, J lost 0 bases, and 6 bases lay in between.

There are a few counts of this clone. The V call is TRBV6-5, the J call TRBJ2-3; D perhaps matches TRBD1 (6 bases). V lost 2 bases to trimming and J lost 4 bases, with 13 bases between them. The CDR3 spans 15 residues. Per the germline V gene, CDR1 is MNHEY and CDR2 is SVGAGI. The CDR3 region has the DNA TGTGCCAGCAGTTACAGTATCGGACAGCCAGATACGCAGTATTTT. Its protein is CASSYSIGQPDTQYF.

The rearrangement uses TRBV29-1 and TRBJ1-5; D gene uncertain. Deletions cut 5 bases from V and 1 base from J, with 12 bases between. CDR1 is SQVTM and CDR2 is ANQGSEA in the germline V gene. The CDR3 loop spans 14 amino acids. CDR3 DNA sequence: TGCAGCGTTACCGAGGAGGCGAGCAATCAGCCCCAGCATTTT. This encodes CSVTEEASNQPQHF. Supplemented by reference TRBV29-1 and TRBJ1-5, the full variable domain reads SAVISQKPSRDICQRGTSLTIQCQVDSQVTMMFWYRQQPGQSLTLIATANQGSEATYESGFVIDKFPISRPNLTFSTLTVSNMSPEDSSIYLCSVTEEASNQPQHFGDGTRLSIL.

The rearrangement links TRBV7-6 to TRBJ2-3; maybe TRBD1 (5 bases). Germline V lookup: CDR1 SGHVS, CDR2 FNYEAQ. Between the trimmed V and J ends, which lost 1 base and 1 base, there was a span of 6 bases. The CDR3 sequence is 14 residues long. The CDR3 region is CASSLVGRTDTQYF. CDR3 coding DNA: TGTGCCAGCAGCTTAGTGGGGCGCACAGATACGCAGTATTTT.

The rearrangement links TRBV28 to TRBJ2-3, with a weak D call TRBD1 (6 bases). The germline V gene has CDR1 MDHEN and CDR2 SYDVKM. Trimming stripped 6 bases from V and 1 base from J, with 14 bases between. The CDR3 loop spans 15 amino acids. The CDR3 nucleotides are TGTGCCAGCAGACCCCCGGACAGACGCACAGATACGCAGTATTTT. Its translation is CASRPPDRRTDTQYF.

This rearrangement joins TRBV2 to TRBJ2-1; the match to TRBD1 covers 8 bases. The CDR3 contains 12 residues. Germline loops: CDR1 SNHLY, CDR2 FYNNEI. V lost 1 base, J lost 10 bases, and 0 bases stayed unmatched. CDR3 bases: TGTGCCAGCAGTGAAGGGACAGGGGAGCAGTTCTTC. Its protein product is CASSEGTGEQFF.

The CDR3 is CASKLSGVVLEQYF. The DNA for the CDR3 is TGCGCCAGCAAATTGAGCGGGGTGGTTCTCGAGCAGTACTTC. The chain combines TRBV5-1 with TRBJ2-7; TRBD2 agrees at 7 bases. This CDR3 comprises 14 residues. Per germline, CDR1 SGHRS and CDR2 YFSETQ. The J segment lost 6 bases and the V segment lost 6 bases, leaving 12 bases of the junction unmatched.

The chain links TRBV19 to TRBJ1-4, with 10 bases aligning to TRBD1. The CDR3 is 14 amino acids. Germline V CDR1 and CDR2: LNHDA, SQIVND (reference sequence). Trimming cost V 8 bases and J 8 bases; bases outside gene matches: 8. DNA of the CDR3: TGTGCCAGTCACCGACAGGGGGCAGGGGAAAAACTGTTTTTT. Translation gives CASHRQGAGEKLFF.

CDR3 in DNA: TGTGCCAGTAGTATAGGACTAGCGGGAGGGAGGGATGAGCAGTTCTTC. Translated, it gives CASSIGLAGGRDEQFF. The rearrangement links TRBV19 to TRBJ2-1, with 14 positions matching TRBD2. The CDR3 length is 16 residues. V lost 1 base to trimming and J lost 8 bases; unmatched junction nucleotides: 4. Germline CDR1 reads LNHDA; CDR2 reads SQIVND (reference sequence). The full variable domain, with the rest looked up from reference TRBV19 and TRBJ2-1, is DGGITQSPKYLFRKEGQNVTLSCEQNLNHDAMYWYRQDPGQGLRLIYYSQIVNDFQKGDIAEGYSVSREKKESFPLTVTSAQKNPTAFYLCASSIGLAGGRDEQFFGPGTRLTVL.

The chain combines TRBV23-1 with TRBJ1-5; a possible D gene is TRBD1 (6 bases). TRBV23-1 is marked as an open reading frame, function uncertain. The CDR3 spans 20 residues. The ends were cut back, 4 bases at V and 0 bases at J, with 25 bases in the middle. The CDR3 here is CASSPIFRYRDFYSNQPQHF. CDR3 nucleotides: TGCGCCAGCAGTCCAATTTTCCGCTACAGGGATTTTTATAGCAATCAGCCCCAGCATTTT.

The V call is TRBV27, the J call TRBJ2-7; 7 positions agree with TRBD1. The V gene end was trimmed by 7 bases and the J gene end by 3 bases; junction bases not matched to a gene: 18. Germline values: CDR1 MNHEY, CDR2 SMNVEV (reference sequence). The CDR3 extends over 17 amino acids. CDR3 residues: CASTSGIRQGRYYEQYF. For the CDR3, the DNA is TGTGCCAGCACATCAGGTATAAGACAGGGCCGCTACTACGAGCAGTACTTC.

This clone has a single count. This chain links TRBV9 with TRBJ1-4; D unresolved. This CDR3 spans 14 amino acids. Trimming took off 3 bases at V and 8 bases at J, with 14 bases between the two ends. The germline V gene encodes CDR1 SGDLS and CDR2 YYNGEE. CDR3 nucleotides: TGTGCCAGCAGCGCGACCCCCGATCGGGAAAAACTGTTTTTT. Its translation: CASSATPDREKLFF.

The gene calls are TRBV5-6 and TRBJ2-5; TRBD1 matches 8 bases. The CDR3 loop spans 15 amino acids. The junction had 7 bases not matched to a gene; V was cut back by 1 base and J by 5 bases. Germline CDR1 reads SGHDT; CDR2 reads YYEEEE. The CDR3 sequence is CASSLPTGVRETQYF. CDR3 DNA sequence: TGTGCCAGCAGCTTGCCGACAGGGGTTCGGGAGACCCAGTACTTC.

The gene calls are TRBV7-2 and TRBJ2-3, with TRBD1 matching 9 bases. The germline CDR1 and CDR2 sequences are SGHTA and FQGNSA. The CDR3 length is 15 residues. Losses at the gene ends were 0 bases for V and 3 bases for J; bases not matched to a gene: 1. The CDR3 DNA reads as TGTGCCAGCAGCTTAGCGACAGGGGGGACAGATACGCAGTATTTT. It encodes CASSLATGGTDTQYF.

The CDR3 loop is CASGPPVGVSGANVLTF. Here the CDR3 DNA reads TGTGCTAGTGGTCCCCCCGTGGGGGTATCTGGGGCCAACGTCCTGACTTTC. The chain links TRBV12-5 to TRBJ2-6; D possibly matches TRBD1 or TRBD2 (5 bases each). The germline gives CDR1 LGHNT, CDR2 FRNRAP. Between the trimmed V and J ends, which lost 5 bases and 1 base, there was a span of 15 bases. The CDR3 length is 17 residues. Full variable domain (missing parts from reference TRBV12-5 and TRBJ2-6): DARVTQTPRHKVTEMGQEVTMRCQPILGHNTVFWYRQTMMQGLELLAYFRNRAPLDDSGMPKDRFSAEMPDATLATLKIQPSEPRDSAVYFCASGPPVGVSGANVLTFGAGSRLTVL.

This clone was recorded only once. J is TRBJ2-1 and V is TRBV11-3; no reliable D call. The CDR3 runs to 15 residues. V was trimmed by 5 bases and J by 8 bases, leaving 19 bases between them. The germline CDR1 and CDR2 sequences are SGHNT and YENEEA. Written as DNA, the CDR3 is TGTGCCAGCAGCCCTCCGCATTCAGGTATCTATGAGCAGTTCTTC. Its protein product is CASSPPHSGIYEQFF.

V and J are TRBV5-4 and TRBJ2-5; 8 bases match TRBD2. V was pared by 4 bases and J by 2 bases, with 10 bases of the junction left unmatched. The CDR3 length is 16 residues. CDR1 is SGHNT, CDR2 YYREEE, per germline (reference sequence). Here the CDR3 reads CASSPGRGAGQETQYF. The CDR3 bases are TGTGCCAGCAGCCCCGGGAGGGGCGCGGGACAAGAGACCCAGTACTTC.

The chain has TRBV5-4 and TRBJ1-2; TRBD1 might be the D (6 bases). CDR1 is SGHNT and CDR2 is YYREEE in the germline V gene (reference sequence). The CDR3 has 15 residues. Trimming removed 4 bases at V and 3 bases at J, with 16 bases between. The DNA for the CDR3 is TGTGCCAGCAGCCCCGGACCACAGGGCTACTATGGCTACACCTTC. Encoded protein: CASSPGPQGYYGYTF.

The V and J genes are TRBV7-9 and TRBJ2-3, with D unclear. Germline loops: CDR1 SEHNR, CDR2 FQNEAQ (reference sequence). There are 14 residues in the CDR3. Trimming took 5 bases from V and 3 from J, leaving 12 bases between them. The chain's CDR3 is CASSPTFATDTQYF. The CDR3 DNA sequence: TGTGCCAGCAGCCCTACGTTCGCTACAGATACGCAGTATTTT. The full variable domain, completed using reference TRBV7-9 and TRBJ2-3, is DTGVSQNPRHKITKRGQNVTFRCDPISEHNRLYWYRQTLGQGPEFLTYFQNEAQLEKSRLLSDRFSAERPKGSFSTLEIQRTEQGDSAMYLCASSPTFATDTQYFGPGTRLTVL.

The rearrangement joins TRBV7-3 to TRBJ2-1, with a tentative D call TRBD2 (6 bases). Germline CDR1 is SGHTA and CDR2 is FQGTGA. The CDR3 is 14 residues long. The germline V and J ends were trimmed by 5 bases and 9 bases, with 17 bases remaining between them. The CDR3 DNA is TGTGCCAGCAGCGCATCGACTAGTTTCCGTGAGCAGTTCTTC. It specifies CASSASTSFREQFF.

V usage is TRBV6-5 and J usage is TRBJ2-7; D perhaps matches TRBD2 (5 bases). V gave up 7 bases and J gave up 3 bases, with 13 bases separating them. CDR3 length: 13 residues. The V gene's germline CDR1 is MNHEY and CDR2 SVGAGI. CDR3 nucleotides: TGTGCCAGCACCCTGGGGAGCGGCTACGAGCAGTACTTC. It specifies CASTLGSGYEQYF.

The genes are TRBV18 and TRBJ2-1; no clear D gene. Germline-derived CDR1 and CDR2 are KGHSH and LQKENI. This CDR3 is 11 amino acids long. Trimming pared 6 bases from V and 5 bases from J, leaving 5 bases between. Here the CDR3 reads CASSRDNEQFF. The DNA of the CDR3 is TGTGCCAGCTCGAGAGACAATGAGCAGTTCTTC.

The V gene is TRBV15, the J gene TRBJ1-4; 7 positions agree with TRBD1. Germline V gene data show CDR1 as LNHNV and CDR2 as YYDKDF (reference sequence). The V and J ends lost 5 bases and 5 bases, in that order; junction bases with no gene match: 8. The CDR3 totals 15 residues. The CDR3 DNA sequence: TGTGCCACCAGCGCCCAAGGGGGACAGAATGAAAAACTGTTTTTT. Translation: CATSAQGGQNEKLFF.

V usage is TRBV25-1 and J usage is TRBJ2-1; 10 bases fit TRBD2. This CDR3 is built from 16 residues. Germline values: CDR1 MGHDK, CDR2 SYGVNS. V was pared by 2 bases and J by 7 bases, with 8 bases of the junction left unmatched. The CDR3 DNA follows: TGTGCCAGCAGTGAACTCAGCGGGAGGGAGACTAATGAGCAGTTCTTC. It encodes CASSELSGRETNEQFF.

The table lists this clone with a few counts. V and J are TRBV6-4 and TRBJ1-1, with 9 bases aligning to TRBD1. The germline V gene encodes CDR1 MRHNA and CDR2 SNTAGT. V trimming: 4 bases; J trimming: 7 bases; junction bases outside the gene matches: 10. The CDR3 has 15 amino acids. This CDR3 reads CASSASDRGVDEAFF. The DNA of the CDR3 is TGTGCCAGCAGTGCCTCGGACAGGGGAGTTGATGAAGCTTTCTTT.